These T cell receptor beta chains were read from a single sample in a study of response to subunit inactivated influenza vaccine. TCRdb reprocessed the RT-PCR reads via MiXCR and lists one record per CDR3 protein. Here the sample spans hundreds of thousands of distinct CDR3 sequences, around 11% being singletons. The sample was also linked to a second study, of T cells expressing NK-cell markers.

Sample: PBMCs from blood, taken on the day of vaccination. All receptors come from a man aged 50 or older who received an inactivated influenza vaccine. Both conserved end residues are part of each CDR3. A D gene is named only where the DNA matches it firmly. A row's size may be missing; if present it is once, few, many or a size class.

CDR3aa: CASSDWRGRGNEKLFF
d_gene: -
j_gene: TRBJ1-4
abundance: -
len: 16
v_gene: TRBV7-9

CDR3aa: CASSERSEQFF
d_gene: -
j_gene: TRBJ2-1
abundance: many
len: 11
v_gene: TRBV28

CDR3aa: CASSQQVVTGELFF
d_gene: -
j_gene: TRBJ2-2
abundance: -
len: 14
v_gene: TRBV7-2

CDR3aa: CASSLTSGRGPYNEQFF
d_gene: TRBD2
j_gene: TRBJ2-1
abundance: -
len: 17
v_gene: TRBV7-3

CDR3aa: CASSVSLAVVPDTQYF
d_gene: TRBD2
j_gene: TRBJ2-3
abundance: -
len: 16
v_gene: TRBV28

CDR3aa: CSARDKDGTQYF
d_gene: -
j_gene: TRBJ2-5
abundance: many
len: 12
v_gene: TRBV20-1

CDR3aa: CASSESIGVGGYTF
d_gene: -
j_gene: TRBJ1-2
abundance: -
len: 14
v_gene: TRBV2

CDR3aa: CASSYPLNNQPQHF
d_gene: -
j_gene: TRBJ1-5
abundance: few
len: 14
v_gene: TRBV6-2/TRBV6-3

CDR3aa: CASSRRTYEQYF
d_gene: -
j_gene: TRBJ2-7
abundance: many
len: 12
v_gene: TRBV28

CDR3aa: CAISGTGTSGSSSYNEQFF
d_gene: TRBD2
j_gene: TRBJ2-1
abundance: many
len: 19
v_gene: TRBV10-3

CDR3aa: CASDAEVGTGELFF
d_gene: -
j_gene: TRBJ2-2
abundance: -
len: 14
v_gene: TRBV5-1

CDR3aa: CSAVGGGGPDTQYF
d_gene: TRBD2
j_gene: TRBJ2-3
abundance: few
len: 14
v_gene: TRBV20-1

CDR3aa: CASSATGLGANTEAFF
d_gene: -
j_gene: TRBJ1-1
abundance: -
len: 16
v_gene: TRBV2

CDR3aa: CSARAATGVEGYTF
d_gene: TRBD1
j_gene: TRBJ1-2
abundance: -
len: 14
v_gene: TRBV20-1

CDR3aa: CASSSRQGDYNEQFF
d_gene: TRBD1
j_gene: TRBJ2-1
abundance: few
len: 15
v_gene: TRBV19

CDR3aa: CASSRDSNSPLHF
d_gene: -
j_gene: TRBJ1-6
abundance: many
len: 13
v_gene: TRBV7-9